This TCR beta chain was sequenced in a study of a mutant IDH1 vaccine in newly diagnosed glioma. Study overall: Those enrolled had earlier been treated with radiotherapy, temozolomide, or both, mostly both.

Time point: week 5, during vaccination. Topical imiquimod accompanied each vaccine dose, which consisted of 300 ug of mutant IDH1 20-mer peptide. This clone was found a few times. Its target is not known. Trimming removed 6 bases from V and 5 bases from J; junction bases left unmatched: 11. The CDR3 contains 15 residues. Germline V lookup: CDR1 SNHLY, CDR2 FYNNEI. Study-wide points: No link was apparently found between pseudoprogression and changes in top peripheral T cell clonotypes.

The table came from immunoSEQ multiplex PCR; TCRdb's copy has only in-frame clones and leaves some out. This sample yields 23,000 or so clones, of which 77% are seen a single time; about 9.4% belongs to the top ten. Sequenced here: PBMCs, sampled from a glioma patient whose treatment included an IDH1 peptide vaccine. The clonotype originates from a man aged 35-49 years with glioma. The rearrangement uses TRBV2 and TRBJ2-3, with 7 bases matching TRBD1. The CDR3, as DNA: TGTGCCAGCAGCACCGCGACAGGGAATATAGATACGCAGTATTTT. Amino acids: CASSTATGNIDTQYF.